One and the same sample provided the 18 T cell receptor beta chains below, sequenced in a study of blood T cell repertoires in COVID-19. The repertoire was sequenced with immunoSEQ multiplex PCR; TCRdb's copy has only in-frame clones and lacks some. This sample yields 55,000 or so clones, of which 85% are seen a single time; approximately 12% belongs to the top ten. The sequencing input was peripheral blood. All receptors derive from a human donor in a cohort sampled during active COVID-19.

The chain carries TRBV11-3 and TRBJ2-5, with a tentative D call TRBD1 (5 bases). Germline CDR1 SGHNT, CDR2 YENEEA. The CDR3 loop spans 14 amino acids. V was pared by 5 bases and J by 5 bases, with 15 bases between. The CDR3 loop is CASSLQGDRETQYF. CDR3 bases: TGTGCCAGCAGCCTCCAAGGGGATCGGGAGACCCAGTACTTC. The full variable domain, in which reference TRBV11-3 and TRBJ2-5 provide the parts outside the CDR3, is EAGVVQSPRYKIIEKKQPVAFWCNPISGHNTLYWYLQNLGQGPELLIRYENEEAVDDSQLPKDRFSAERLKGVDSTLKIQPAELGDSAVYLCASSLQGDRETQYFGPGTRLLVL.

The rearrangement uses TRBV5-1 and TRBJ2-3; tentatively, D is TRBD2 (5 bases). Trimming pared 0 bases from V and 0 bases from J, leaving 11 bases between. Per the germline V gene, CDR1 is SGHRS and CDR2 is YFSETQ. CDR3 length equals 16 residues. The CDR3 DNA is TGCGCCAGCAGCTTGGCTAGCCCCCTCAGCACAGATACGCAGTATTTT. This encodes CASSLASPLSTDTQYF.

A few counts support this clone. The V gene is TRBV5-4, the J gene TRBJ2-1, with 11 bases matching TRBD1. With V trimmed by 4 bases and J by 7 bases, 7 bases remained unmatched. This CDR3 region has 15 residues. Germline lookup yields CDR1 SGHNT and CDR2 YYREEE (reference sequence). For the CDR3, the DNA is TGTGCCAGCAGCCGGGACCGGGACAGGGGGAATGAGCAGTTCTTC. Encoded protein: CASSRDRDRGNEQFF. The full variable domain, rest sourced from reference TRBV5-4 and TRBJ2-1, is ETGVTQSPTHLIKTRGQQVTLRCSSQSGHNTVSWYQQALGQGPQFIFQYYREEENGRGNFPPRFSGLQFPNYSSELNVNALELDDSALYLCASSRDRDRGNEQFFGPGTRLTVL.

The chain uses TRBV28 and TRBJ2-1, with 8 bases identical to TRBD2. J gave up 5 bases and V 7 bases, and 13 bases lay outside the gene matches. Germline CDR1 and CDR2: MDHEN and SYDVKM. The CDR3 length is 16 residues. This chain's CDR3 is CASTPNLAGFNNEQFF. The CDR3 nucleotides read TGTGCCAGCACCCCGAACCTAGCGGGCTTTAACAATGAGCAGTTCTTC.

The chain carries TRBV6-2 or TRBV6-3 and TRBJ1-5; the D is unclear. The CDR3 sequence is 13 residues long. Germline CDR1 MNHEY, CDR2 SVGEGT. V dropped 2 bases and J dropped 3 bases, with 5 bases sitting between them. CDR3 in amino acids: CASSYRDNQPQHF. The CDR3 bases are TGTGCCAGCAGTTACCGGGACAATCAGCCCCAGCATTTT.

The chain links TRBV5-4 to TRBJ2-5; a weak D match, TRBD2 (5 bases). This CDR3 is built from 12 residues. Trimming removed 10 bases at V and 7 bases at J, with 17 bases between. CDR1 SGHNT and CDR2 YYREEE come from the germline V gene (reference sequence). The CDR3 loop is CAHARRGGTQYF. The DNA for the CDR3 is TGTGCCCATGCCCGGCGAGGAGGGACCCAGTACTTC.

J is TRBJ1-2 and V is TRBV6-2 or TRBV6-3; D perhaps matches TRBD1 (6 bases). Germline lookup yields CDR1 MNHEY and CDR2 SVGEGT. Between the trimmed V and J ends, which lost 2 bases and 4 bases, there was a span of 8 bases. The CDR3 consists of 13 residues. In DNA, the CDR3 is TGTGCCAGCAGTTACGGGGGCTTCTATGGCTACACCTTC. Its protein is CASSYGGFYGYTF.

J is TRBJ2-5 and V is TRBV3-1 (or the pseudogene TRBV3-2), with 7 nucleotides matching TRBD2. The CDR3 sequence is 14 residues long. Germline CDR1 reads LGHDT; CDR2 reads YNNKEL (reference sequence). V gave up 4 bases and J gave up 5 bases; unmatched junction bases: 7. CDR3 DNA: TGTGCCAGCAGCCGACTAGCAGGTCGGGAGACCCAGTACTTC. This encodes CASSRLAGRETQYF.

The CDR3 sequence: CASSPEIDYGYTF. In DNA form, the CDR3 reads TGTGCCAGCTCACCAGAGATCGACTATGGCTACACCTTC. The chain carries TRBV18 and TRBJ1-2, with D hard to call. This CDR3 is built from 13 residues. Germline V gene lookup returns CDR1 KGHSH and CDR2 LQKENI. V lost 2 bases, J lost 3 bases, and 7 bases lay in between.

The chain couples TRBV7-9 to TRBJ2-5, with 7 nucleotides matching TRBD1. The CDR3 spans 16 residues. V was clipped by 4 bases and J by 2 bases; unmatched bases: 10. Germline V lookup: CDR1 SEHNR, CDR2 FQNEAQ (reference sequence). Here the CDR3 reads CASSSLRGQTQETQYF. The DNA of the CDR3 is TGTGCCAGCAGCTCTCTTCGGGGACAGACTCAAGAGACCCAGTACTTC.

As to this clone: An end of the junction does not agree with germline; a read error may underlie this. This rearrangement joins TRBV7-7 to TRBJ1-2; TRBD1 is a possible D gene (6 bases). The CDR3 sequence is 19 residues long. CDR1 and CDR2 from the germline V gene are SSHAT and FNYEAQ (reference sequence). The CDR3 coding sequence is TGTGCTAGCAGCTTAAAACCAGCCGGCCCAGGGGTAACCCCCTTTGGCTACACCTTC. Translated: CASSLKPAGPGVTPFGYTF. Based on the CDR3 plus reference TRBV7-7 and TRBJ1-2, the full variable domain is GAGVSQSPRYKVTKRGQDVTLRCDPISSHATLYWYQQALGQGPEFLTYFNYEAQPDKSGLPSDRFSAERPEGSISTLTIQRTEQRDSAMYRCASSLKPAGPGVTPFGYTFGSGTRLTVV.

The chain links TRBV19 to TRBJ2-3, with D possibly TRBD1 on 8 matching bases. Germline CDR1 reads LNHDA; CDR2 reads SQIVND (reference sequence). This CDR3 has 14 amino acids. Trimming stripped 5 bases from V and 4 bases from J, with 13 bases between. The CDR3 DNA follows: TGTGCCAGTAGTGACACAGGGGGGGCAGATACGCAGTATTTT. Protein sequence: CASSDTGGADTQYF.

This chain links TRBV7-2 with TRBJ2-5, with D possibly being TRBD2 (6 bases). Germline V gene lookup returns CDR1 SGHTA and CDR2 FQGNSA. The germline V and J ends were trimmed by 1 base and 5 bases, with 14 bases remaining between them. The CDR3 extends over 15 amino acids. The chain's CDR3 is CASSLGLVREETQYF. Here the CDR3 DNA reads TGTGCCAGCAGCTTAGGTTTAGTTCGGGAGGAGACCCAGTACTTC. Drawing the rest from reference TRBV7-2 and TRBJ2-5, the complete variable domain is GAGVSQSPSNKVTEKGKDVELRCDPISGHTALYWYRQSLGQGLEFLIYFQGNSAPDKSGLPSDRFSAERTGGSVSTLTIQRTQQEDSAVYLCASSLGLVREETQYFGPGTRLLVL.

The V and J genes are TRBV12-3 or TRBV12-4 and TRBJ2-7; TRBD1 matches at 8 bases. With V trimmed by 6 bases and J by 6 bases, 7 bases remained unmatched. The CDR3 runs to 13 residues. The CDR3 bases are TGTGCCAGCAGAGACGCAGGGGGCCGCGAGCAGTACTTC. It translates to CASRDAGGREQYF.

This clone was seen once. V and J are TRBV7-3 and TRBJ2-5, with D perhaps TRBD1 (5 bases). CDR3 length equals 15 residues. Trimming took off 0 bases at V and 0 bases at J, with 8 bases between the two ends. Germline CDR1 SGHTA, CDR2 FQGTGA. The CDR3 loop reads CASSLTGQYQETQYF. The CDR3 nucleotides read TGTGCCAGCAGCTTAACGGGGCAGTACCAAGAGACCCAGTACTTC.

The chain carries TRBV5-1 and TRBJ2-2, with 8 bases lining up with TRBD1. This CDR3 region has 16 residues. V trimming: 3 bases; J trimming: 2 bases; junction bases outside the gene matches: 6. Germline assignment: CDR1 SGHRS and CDR2 YFSETQ. The DNA for the CDR3 is TGCGCCAGCAGCTCGCTGACAGGGGCCAACACCGGGGAGCTGTTTTTT. It specifies CASSSLTGANTGELFF.

Note on this clone: Other nucleotide sequences from this sample produce the same CDR3. The rearrangement joins TRBV7-3 to TRBJ2-5; D might be TRBD2 (5 bases). Germline V CDR1 and CDR2: SGHTA, FQGTGA. Trimming took 5 bases from V and 2 from J, leaving 12 bases between them. This CDR3 is 14 amino acids long. DNA of the CDR3: TGTGCCAGCAGCCCAACTGGACTGCAAGAGACCCAGTACTTC. The encoded protein is CASSPTGLQETQYF.

This chain links TRBV6-5 with TRBJ2-4; 10 bases match TRBD2. Germline V gene data show CDR1 as MNHEY and CDR2 as SVGAGI. CDR3 size: 14 residues. V lost 3 bases and J lost 9; bases outside the gene matches: 5. The CDR3 reads CASSYGSGRTIQYF. In DNA form, the CDR3 reads TGTGCCAGCAGTTATGGTAGCGGGAGGACCATTCAGTACTTC.